These 21 T cell receptor beta chains originate from one sample sequenced in a study of regulatory T cells in long-lasting Graves disease. The time point is: newly diagnosed GD, antithyroid drugs for less than 3 months. Isolated PBMC RNA provided the starting material for the TCR library. The authors built TCR beta libraries using iRepertoire HTBI primers and Arm-PCR of CDR3 regions. Each CDR3 protein is one row after TCRdb ran MiXCR on the multiplex PCR reads. The sample contains 420,000 or so distinct CDR3 sequences, 16% of which appear only once. These data also formed part of another study, on T cells in Graves' hyperthyroidism and ophthalmopathy.

The starting material was peripheral blood mononuclear cells (PBMCs), obtained at new diagnosis, from a patient treated with antithyroid drugs. These receptors were collected from a woman aged 18-35 years with Graves disease.

This clonotype was found a few times. The chain is built from TRBV6-1 and TRBJ1-3; D remains ambiguous. This CDR3 comprises 14 residues. Per germline, CDR1 MNHNS and CDR2 SASEGT. Trimming took off 6 bases at V and 0 bases at J, with 9 bases between the two ends. CDR3 region: CASRETYSGNTIYF. DNA for the CDR3: TGTGCCAGCAGGGAGACTTACTCTGGAAACACCATATATTTT.

The sample holds a few counts of this clonotype. CDR3 DNA sequence: TGCGCCAGCAGCCAATCTACAGGGGGGACCTACAATGAGCAGTTCTTC. Protein: CASSQSTGGTYNEQFF. The chain has TRBV4-3 and TRBJ2-1; 8 positions agree with TRBD1. Germline-derived CDR1 and CDR2 are LGHNA and YSLEER. The junction had 5 bases not matched to a gene; V was cut back by 2 bases and J by 2 bases. This CDR3 has 16 amino acids.

As to this clonotype: A much larger clone lies a single base off, so this may be a read error. The rearrangement uses TRBV28 and TRBJ1-6; TRBD1 aligns across 7 bases. This CDR3 spans 15 amino acids. In germline, CDR1 is MDHEN, CDR2 SYDVKM. CDR3 sequence (DNA): TGTGCCAGCAGTTTAAGGGGGCGCGCTAATTCACCCCCCCACTTT. It is translated as CASSLRGRANSPPHF.

This clonotype has more than one count but fewer than ten. The chain uses TRBV6-1 and TRBJ2-2, with TRBD1 as a possible D gene (6 bases). The CDR3 consists of 16 residues. The V end lost 7 bases, the J end lost 7 bases, and 22 bases lay between the germline ends. The germline gives CDR1 MNHNS, CDR2 SASEGT. DNA of the CDR3: TGTGCCAGCACCCTCAATCGGGACACGACGGGCGGGGAGCTGTTTTTT. Protein product: CASTLNRDTTGGELFF.

This clonotype came up a few times. The chain recombines TRBV29-1 with TRBJ2-1; D remains unclear. Trimming removed 4 bases from V and 3 bases from J, with 4 bases in between. This CDR3 has 11 residues. Germline CDR1 reads SQVTM; CDR2 reads ANQGSEA. In DNA, the CDR3 is TGCAGCGTTGGGGTCTACAATGAGCAGTTCTTC. Its protein is CSVGVYNEQFF.

This clonotype appeared many times. The rearrangement uses TRBV11-1 and TRBJ2-3; 10 bases are shared with TRBD2. The CDR3 runs to 17 residues. J gave up 3 bases and V 2 bases, and 8 bases lay outside the gene matches. CDR1 is SGHAT and CDR2 is FQDESV in the germline V gene (reference sequence). CDR3 sequence: CASSLSPSGRGTDTQYF. The DNA for the CDR3 is TGTGCCAGCAGCTTAAGCCCTAGCGGGAGAGGAACAGATACGCAGTATTTT.

This clonotype was counted at least ten times. V is TRBV11-2 and J is TRBJ2-2, with 9 bases fitting TRBD2. J gave up 5 bases and V 5 bases, and 6 bases lay outside the gene matches. Germline V CDR1 and CDR2: SGHAT, FQNNGV. The CDR3 consists of 15 residues. Here the CDR3 DNA reads TGTGCCAGCAGCCAACGACTAGCGGAAACCGGGGAGCTGTTTTTT. Amino acid sequence: CASSQRLAETGELFF. The full variable domain, in which reference TRBV11-2 and TRBJ2-2 provide the parts outside the CDR3, is EAGVAQSPRYKIIEKRQSVAFWCNPISGHATLYWYQQILGQGPKLLIQFQNNGVVDDSQLPKDRFSAERLKGVDSTLKIQPAKLEDSAVYLCASSQRLAETGELFFGEGSRLTVL.

The chain has TRBV5-1 and TRBJ2-2; D is undetermined. The CDR3 is 14 residues long. Deletions cut 1 base from V and 4 bases from J, with 8 bases between. From germline, CDR1 is SGHRS and CDR2 YFSETQ. The CDR3 is CASSLTQTTGELFF. The CDR3 DNA follows: TGCGCCAGCAGCTTGACACAGACCACCGGGGAGCTGTTTTTT.

This clonotype occurred many times. This chain uses TRBV27 with TRBJ2-2; D gene ambiguous. The CDR3 totals 14 residues. Germline-derived CDR1 and CDR2 are MNHEY and SMNVEV (reference sequence). V shed 2 bases and J shed 6 bases, with 10 bases lying between them. The CDR3 region has the DNA TGTGCCAGCAGTTTACCCTCTCTCCCCGGGGAGCTGTTTTTT. Protein: CASSLPSLPGELFF.

This clonotype occurred once. The chain recombines TRBV6-1 with TRBJ2-7, with TRBD1 matching over 7 bases. Losses at the gene ends were 2 bases for V and 6 bases for J; bases not matched to a gene: 7. The CDR3 consists of 14 residues. Germline V gene lookup returns CDR1 MNHNS and CDR2 SASEGT. CDR3 amino acids: CASSEPGGGVEQYF. Written as DNA, the CDR3 is TGTGCCAGCAGTGAACCAGGGGGTGGTGTCGAGCAGTACTTC.

The chain employs TRBV27 and TRBJ2-7, with TRBD2 matching 7 bases. The CDR3 loop spans 16 amino acids. Germline V gene data show CDR1 as MNHEY and CDR2 as SMNVEV (reference sequence). The ends lost 7 bases at V and 1 base at J; junction bases unmatched: 13. CDR3 residues: CASKTTWASGSYEQYF. DNA of the CDR3: TGTGCCAGCAAAACGACCTGGGCTAGCGGTTCCTACGAGCAGTACTTC.

This clonotype was detected many times. This rearrangement joins TRBV2 to TRBJ1-2; D remains ambiguous. Trimming removed 8 bases at V and 5 bases at J, with 15 bases between. The CDR3 is made up of 13 amino acids. The germline gives CDR1 SNHLY, CDR2 FYNNEI. The CDR3: CASLERAGYGYTF. The CDR3 DNA reads TGTGCCAGCCTGGAGAGGGCTGGGTATGGCTACACCTTC. Full variable domain (remainder filled in from reference TRBV2 and TRBJ1-2): EPEVTQTPSHQVTQMGQEVILRCVPISNHLYFYWYRQILGQKVEFLVSFYNNEISEKSEIFDDQFSVERPDGSNFTLKIRSTKLEDSAMYFCASLERAGYGYTFGSGTRLTVV.

This clonotype was recorded at least ten times. The chain couples TRBV12-3 or TRBV12-4 to TRBJ2-7; 8 bases are a match to TRBD1. The CDR3 has 15 residues. V gave up 1 base and J gave up 5 bases; unmatched junction bases: 7. CDR3 coding DNA: TGTGCCAGCAGTTTAGGGACAGGGTTTTCCCACGAGCAGTACTTC. Its protein product is CASSLGTGFSHEQYF.

There are a few counts of this clonotype. The chain joins TRBV6-1 to TRBJ1-6; D is perhaps TRBD1 (5 bases). The CDR3 loop spans 15 amino acids. Germline CDR1 is MNHNS and CDR2 is SASEGT. V dropped 6 bases and J dropped 0 bases, with 9 bases sitting between them. This CDR3 reads CASRGGISYNSPLHF. CDR3 in DNA: TGTGCCAGCAGGGGGGGGATCTCCTATAATTCACCCCTCCACTTT.

About this clonotype itself: It may be a read error: a sequence one base away is much more abundant. V usage is TRBV11-1 and J usage is TRBJ2-1; the match to TRBD2 covers 9 bases. This CDR3 contains 14 residues. Germline CDR1 reads SGHAT; CDR2 reads FQDESV (reference sequence). The CDR3 protein is CASGQREAYYEQFF. The CDR3 bases are TGTGCCAGCGGTCAGCGGGAGGCCTACTATGAGCAGTTCTTC.

The chain is built from TRBV12-3 or TRBV12-4 and TRBJ2-5; D assignment may be TRBD1 or TRBD2 (5 bases each). The CDR3 totals 15 residues. Trimming removed 3 bases at V and 5 bases at J, with 16 bases between. The CDR3 sequence is CASSFRGRGVETQYF. For the CDR3, the DNA is TGTGCCAGCAGTTTCCGGGGTAGAGGGGTCGAGACCCAGTACTTC.

This clonotype was seen repeatedly, ten times or more. The V call is TRBV27, the J call TRBJ2-5; TRBD1 agrees at 8 bases. V trimming: 6 bases; J trimming: 4 bases; junction bases outside the gene matches: 10. The CDR3 covers 15 residues. Germline V gives CDR1 MNHEY, CDR2 SMNVEV (reference sequence). CDR3 nucleotide sequence: TGTGCCAGCAGCTCCATCAGGGGGCTGGGAGAGACCCAGTACTTC. It encodes CASSSIRGLGETQYF.

The chain carries TRBV29-1 and TRBJ1-2; D gene ambiguous. The CDR3 consists of 12 residues. Looked up from germline, CDR1 is SQVTM and CDR2 is ANQGSEA. The V and J ends lost 2 bases and 6 bases respectively, with 10 bases between them. The CDR3 nucleotides read TGCAGCGTTGAATTCCAGGACCATGGCTACACCTTC. Residues: CSVEFQDHGYTF.

The chain is built from TRBV28 and TRBJ2-1, with D perhaps matching TRBD2 (6 bases). The germline V gene encodes CDR1 MDHEN and CDR2 SYDVKM. Trimming removed 4 bases at V and 9 bases at J, with 10 bases between. This CDR3 contains 12 residues. In DNA form, the CDR3 reads TGTGCCAGCAGTTCGGTGGGGGGTGAGCAGTTCTTC. Its translation: CASSSVGGEQFF.

The chain uses TRBV24-1 and TRBJ2-4; weak D call: TRBD2 (6 bases). CDR3 size: 14 residues. Germline CDR1 is KGHDR and CDR2 is SFDVKD. V lost 3 bases and J 8 bases, leaving 13 bases between the germline ends. CDR3 sequence: CATSDTTGTDIQYF. The CDR3 DNA is TGTGCCACCAGTGATACGACCGGGACTGACATTCAGTACTTC.

In its sample, this clonotype was seen many times. The V and J genes are TRBV7-6 and TRBJ2-1; 9 bases are a match to TRBD2. The CDR3 extends over 16 amino acids. With 1 base clipped from V and 0 bases from J, the junction kept 1 base outside the gene matches. Germline V gene sequence: CDR1 SGHVS, CDR2 FNYEAQ. CDR3 in amino acids: CASSLEGLASYNEQFF. In DNA form, the CDR3 reads TGTGCCAGCAGCTTAGAGGGACTAGCCTCCTACAATGAGCAGTTCTTC.